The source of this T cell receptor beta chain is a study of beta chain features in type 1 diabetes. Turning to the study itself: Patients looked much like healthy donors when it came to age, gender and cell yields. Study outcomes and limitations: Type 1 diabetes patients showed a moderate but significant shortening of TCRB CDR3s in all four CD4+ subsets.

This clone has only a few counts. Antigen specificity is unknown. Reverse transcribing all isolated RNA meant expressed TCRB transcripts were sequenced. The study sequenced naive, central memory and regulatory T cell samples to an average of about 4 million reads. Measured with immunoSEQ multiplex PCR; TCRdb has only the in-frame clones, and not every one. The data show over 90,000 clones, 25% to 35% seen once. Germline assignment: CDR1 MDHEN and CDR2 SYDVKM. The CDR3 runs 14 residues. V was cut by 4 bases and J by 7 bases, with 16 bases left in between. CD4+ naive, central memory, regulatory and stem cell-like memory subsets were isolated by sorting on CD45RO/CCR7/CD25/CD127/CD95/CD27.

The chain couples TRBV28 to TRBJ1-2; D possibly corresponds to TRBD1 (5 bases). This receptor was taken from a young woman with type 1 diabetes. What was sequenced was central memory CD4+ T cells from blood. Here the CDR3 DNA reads TGTGCCAGCAGTTCCGCCGGGGGAAAGACTGGCTACACCTTC. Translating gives CASSSAGGKTGYTF.